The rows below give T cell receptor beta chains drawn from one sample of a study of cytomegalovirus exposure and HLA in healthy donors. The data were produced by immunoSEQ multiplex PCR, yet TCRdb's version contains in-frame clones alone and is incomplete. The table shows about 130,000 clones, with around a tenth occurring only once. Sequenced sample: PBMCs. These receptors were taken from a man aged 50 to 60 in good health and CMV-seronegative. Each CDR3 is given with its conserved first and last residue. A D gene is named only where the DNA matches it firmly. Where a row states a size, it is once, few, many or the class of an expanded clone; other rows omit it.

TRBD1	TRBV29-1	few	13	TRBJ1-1	CSVEAQGGTEAFF	TGCAGCGTTGAAGCACAGGGGGGCACTGAAGCTTTCTTT
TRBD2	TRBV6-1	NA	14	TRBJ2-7	CASLGDYSSYEQYF	TGTGCCAGCCTAGGGGACTACTCATCCTACGAGCAGTACTTC
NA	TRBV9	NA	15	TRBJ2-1	CASSPLAMLYNEQFF	TGTGCCAGCAGCCCTCTTGCGATGCTTTACAATGAGCAGTTCTTC
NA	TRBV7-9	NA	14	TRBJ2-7	CASSLGARSYEQYF	TGTGCCAGCAGCTTAGGGGCCCGCTCCTACGAGCAGTACTTC
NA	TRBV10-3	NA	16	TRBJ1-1	CAISESKFGGPEEAFF	TGTGCCATCAGTGAGTCGAAATTTGGAGGGCCAGAGGAAGCTTTCTTT
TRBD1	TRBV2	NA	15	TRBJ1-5	CASRTGTGAAQPQHF	TGTGCCAGCAGAACCGGGACAGGGGCGGCTCAGCCCCAGCATTTT
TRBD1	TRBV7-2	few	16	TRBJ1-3	CASSYNRGGPGNTIYF	TGTGCCAGCAGCTACAACAGGGGTGGCCCTGGAAACACCATATATTTT
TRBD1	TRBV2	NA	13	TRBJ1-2	CASSVGQNYGYTF	TGTGCCAGCAGTGTGGGACAGAACTATGGCTACACCTTC
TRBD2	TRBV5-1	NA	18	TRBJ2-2	CASTPGTSGEEGIGELFF	TGCGCCAGCACCCCCGGGACTAGCGGGGAAGAGGGGATCGGGGAGCTGTTTTTT
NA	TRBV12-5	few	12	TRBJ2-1	CASGLERGAQFF	TGTGCTAGTGGTTTGGAACGGGGGGCGCAGTTCTTC
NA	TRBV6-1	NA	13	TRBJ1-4	CASSDNGLEKLFF	TGTGCCAGCAGTGATAATGGGCTCGAAAAACTGTTTTTT
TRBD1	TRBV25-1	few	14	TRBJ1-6	CASSIGTGRSPLHF	TGTGCCAGCAGTATTGGGACAGGACGTTCACCCCTCCACTTT
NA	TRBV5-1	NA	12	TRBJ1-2	CASSLDRYGYTF	TGCGCCAGCAGCTTGGACCGGTATGGCTACACCTTC
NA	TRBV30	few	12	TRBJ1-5	CAWSISNQPQHF	TGTGCCTGGAGTATAAGCAATCAGCCCCAGCATTTT
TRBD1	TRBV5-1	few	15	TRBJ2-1	CASSSRRGLDNEQFF	TGCGCCAGCAGCTCCCGCAGGGGGCTTGACAATGAGCAGTTCTTC
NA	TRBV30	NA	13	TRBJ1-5	CAWRGTLNQPQHF	TGTGCCTGGAGGGGGACACTAAATCAGCCCCAGCATTTT
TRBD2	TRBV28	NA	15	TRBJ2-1	CASTQKGRAGDEQFF	TGTGCCAGCACTCAGAAAGGGAGGGCCGGGGATGAGCAGTTCTTC
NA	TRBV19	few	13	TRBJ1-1	CASSIPGNTEAFF	TGTGCCAGTAGTATTCCCGGGAACACTGAAGCTTTCTTT
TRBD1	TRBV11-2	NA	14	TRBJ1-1	CASSLTGGHSEAFF	TGTGCCAGCAGCTTAACAGGGGGGCATTCTGAAGCTTTCTTT
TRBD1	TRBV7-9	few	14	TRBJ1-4	CASSSDRDGEKLFF	TGTGCCAGCAGCTCGGACAGGGACGGAGAAAAACTGTTTTTT
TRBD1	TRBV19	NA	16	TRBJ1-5	CASRSAGTGKSQPQHF	TGTGCCAGTAGATCAGCCGGGACAGGGAAGAGTCAGCCCCAGCATTTT
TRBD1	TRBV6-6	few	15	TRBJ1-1	CASSPRQGEIVEAFF	TGTGCCAGCAGTCCCAGACAGGGGGAGATCGTGGAGGCTTTCTTT
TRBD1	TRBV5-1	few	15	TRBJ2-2	CASSSGGSNTGELFF	TGCGCCAGCAGTTCAGGGGGCTCGAACACCGGGGAGCTGTTTTTT
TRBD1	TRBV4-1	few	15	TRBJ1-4	CASSQPGQGFEKLFF	TGCGCCAGCAGCCAGCCGGGACAGGGGTTTGAAAAACTGTTTTTT
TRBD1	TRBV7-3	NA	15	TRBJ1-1	CASSLSGTANTEAFF	TGTGCCAGCAGCCTATCCGGGACAGCCAACACTGAAGCTTTCTTT
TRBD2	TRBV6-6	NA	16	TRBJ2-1	CASSPSLAGGYNEQFF	TGTGCCAGCAGCCCCTCCCTAGCGGGAGGGTACAATGAGCAGTTCTTC
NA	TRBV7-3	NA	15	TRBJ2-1	CASSLRQEAYNEQFF	TGTGCCAGCAGCTTAAGACAGGAGGCCTACAATGAGCAGTTCTTC
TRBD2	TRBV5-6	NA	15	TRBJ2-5	CASSPGLAGVETQYF	TGTGCCAGCAGCCCGGGTCTAGCGGGGGTAGAGACCCAGTACTTC
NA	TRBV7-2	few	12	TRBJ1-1	CASGRSNTEAFF	TGTGCCAGCGGGAGGTCTAACACTGAAGCTTTCTTT
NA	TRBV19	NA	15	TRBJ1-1	CASSIQGLLNPEAFF	TGTGCCAGTAGTATACAGGGACTCTTGAACCCTGAAGCTTTCTTT
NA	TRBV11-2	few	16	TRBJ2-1	CASSFYGGGLYNEQFF	TGTGCCAGCAGCTTTTATGGCGGGGGCCTATACAATGAGCAGTTCTTC
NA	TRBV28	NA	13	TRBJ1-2	CASSLTVNYGYTF	TGTGCCAGCAGTCTGACAGTTAACTATGGCTACACCTTC
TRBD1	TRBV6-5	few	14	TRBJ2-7	CASSRTGQGYEQYF	TGTGCCAGCAGTCGCACGGGACAGGGCTACGAGCAGTACTTC
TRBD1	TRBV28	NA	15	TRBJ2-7	CASSLIPDRAYEQYF	TGTGCCAGCAGCCTCATACCCGACAGGGCCTACGAGCAGTACTTC
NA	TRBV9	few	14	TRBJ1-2	CASSVTDTNYGYTF	TGTGCCAGCAGCGTGACAGATACTAACTATGGCTACACCTTC
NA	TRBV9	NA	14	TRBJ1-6	CASSAGSYNSPLHF	TGTGCCAGCAGCGCGGGCTCCTATAATTCACCCCTCCACTTT
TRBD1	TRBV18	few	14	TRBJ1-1	CASSPTTGGVDRNF	TGTGCCAGCTCACCAACGACAGGGGGTGTGGATCGAAATTTT
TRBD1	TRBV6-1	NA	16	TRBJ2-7	CASSEPGQGEGVRQYF	TGTGCCAGCAGTGAACCAGGACAGGGCGAGGGTGTGAGGCAGTACTTC
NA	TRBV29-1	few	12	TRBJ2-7	CSVDGRDYEQYF	TGCAGCGTTGATGGCAGGGACTACGAGCAGTACTTC
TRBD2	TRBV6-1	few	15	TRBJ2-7	CASSQQAGGPYEQYF	TGTGCCAGCAGCCAACAGGCGGGAGGTCCCTACGAGCAGTACTTC
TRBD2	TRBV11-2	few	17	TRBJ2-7	CASSLAGGPLSTYEQYF	TGTGCCAGCAGCTTAGCGGGGGGGCCTCTTAGTACCTACGAGCAGTACTTC
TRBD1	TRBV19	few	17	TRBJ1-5	CASSIPSTGVSNQPQHF	TGTGCCAGTAGTATTCCATCGACAGGGGTGAGCAATCAGCCCCAGCATTTT
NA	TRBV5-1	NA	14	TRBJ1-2	CASSSVDGYHGYTF	TGCGCCAGCAGCTCTGTCGACGGGTACCATGGCTACACCTTC
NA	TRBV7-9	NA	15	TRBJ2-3	CASSPSVPSTDTQYF	TGTGCCAGCAGCCCGTCCGTCCCTAGCACAGATACGCAGTATTTT
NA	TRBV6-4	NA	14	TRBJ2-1	CASREGTAHNEQFF	TGTGCCAGCAGGGAGGGGACGGCTCACAATGAGCAGTTCTTC